This T cell receptor beta chain was recovered during a study of T cell responses to AZD1222 COVID-19 vaccine. Whole-study findings and limits: Targets within unmutated variant regions were reportedly found for nearly half of spike-specific TCRs. Possibly, clonal diversity was underestimated; donors were largely white British and included more females. Dominant CD4 TCR responses targeted spike regions 160-218 and 743-854.

Comments on this clone: Its specificity is not known.

The V gene's germline CDR1 is WSHSY and CDR2 SAAADI. CDR3 length: 15 amino acids. The V end lost 0 bases, the J end lost 5 bases, and 10 bases lay between the germline ends. The assay was immunoSEQ multiplex PCR, and TCRdb's table has in-frame clones only and misses some. The table lists nearly 55,000 clones, around 89% of them singletons. Sequencing used peripheral blood, obtained 28 days after the second AZD1222 dose. This clonotype originated in an adult who received the AZD1222 COVID-19 vaccine. J is TRBJ2-2 and V is TRBV10-2, with D possibly matching TRBD1 (5 bases). DNA of the CDR3: TGCGCCAGCAGTGAGTCGGGGCAGACAACCGGGGAGCTGTTTTTT. Its protein is CASSESGQTTGELFF.